These T cell receptor beta chains were read from a single sample in a study of PD-1 and CTLA-4 blockade in melanoma. Profiled with immunoSEQ multiplex PCR; TCRdb holds only in-frame clones, not every one. The table includes tens of thousands of clones, 85% to 90% detected once. Sequences were derived from CD8+ T cells from peripheral blood, sampled before anti-PD-1 treatment. These receptors were taken from a human donor with melanoma. Each CDR3 is given with its conserved first and last residue. A D gene is named only where the DNA matches it firmly. Not all rows give a size; the values are once, few, many and, for expanded clones, a class.

d_call | j_call | clone_size | v_call | cdr3_aa | cdr3_nt
. | TRBJ2-5 | . | TRBV24-1 | CATSDLQQGGETQYF | TGTGCCACCAGTGATTTGCAACAGGGCGGGGAGACCCAGTACTTC
TRBD2 | TRBJ2-3 | once | TRBV7-9 | CASSPRLAGTDTQYF | TGTGCCAGCAGCCCACGACTAGCGGGCACAGATACGCAGTATTTT
TRBD1 | TRBJ1-2 | . | TRBV2 | CASSLLGTGLEGYTF | TGTGCCAGCTCATTACTAGGGACAGGGCTTGAGGGCTACACCTTC
. | TRBJ1-5 | once | TRBV2 | CATGDLLQPQHF | TGTGCCACTGGGGATCTTCTCCAGCCCCAGCATTTT
. | TRBJ2-3 | . | TRBV12-3/TRBV12-4 | CASTAGADTQYF | TGTGCCAGCACGGCAGGGGCCGATACGCAGTATTTT
. | TRBJ2-4 | once | TRBV12-3/TRBV12-4 | CATLTKNIQYF | TGTGCCACCCTGACCAAAAACATTCAGTACTTC
. | TRBJ2-7 | . | TRBV27 | CASSLGRAYEQYF | TGTGCCAGCAGTTTAGGCCGGGCCTACGAGCAGTACTTC
. | TRBJ1-5 | . | TRBV3-1/TRBV3-2 | CASSQDPNQPQHF | TGTGCCAGCAGCCAAGACCCCAATCAGCCCCAGCATTTT
. | TRBJ2-2 | . | TRBV2 | CASRDPNTGELFF | TGTGCCAGCCGGGACCCCAACACCGGGGAGCTGTTTTTT
. | TRBJ2-7 | . | TRBV15 | CATSSRDSYEQYF | TGTGCCACCAGCAGTCGGGACTCCTACGAGCAGTACTTC
. | TRBJ1-3 | . | TRBV19 | CASTKFAGNTIYF | TGTGCCAGTACAAAGTTTGCTGGAAACACCATATATTTT
. | TRBJ2-7 | . | TRBV5-1 | CASSLDQGTSYEQYF | TGCGCCAGCAGCTTGGATCAGGGTACAAGCTACGAGCAGTACTTC
TRBD1 | TRBJ1-4 | . | TRBV27 | CASSRTGGAGEKLFF | TGTGCCAGCAGTAGAACAGGGGGCGCGGGTGAAAAACTGTTTTTT
. | TRBJ1-4 | . | TRBV19 | CASSTRTARNEKLFF | TGTGCCAGTAGTACTCGGACAGCAAGAAACGAAAAACTGTTTTTT
TRBD2 | TRBJ2-5 | . | TRBV6-5 | CASSPGLAGGETQYF | TGTGCCAGCAGTCCCGGACTAGCGGGGGGGGAGACCCAGTACTTC
. | TRBJ1-1 | . | TRBV28 | CASSSGTLGLMNTEAFF | TGTGCCAGCAGTTCAGGGACGCTTGGATTAATGAACACTGAAGCTTTCTTT
. | TRBJ2-7 | once | TRBV28 | CASVDFNYEQYF | TGTGCCAGCGTTGACTTCAACTACGAGCAGTACTTC
. | TRBJ2-5 | . | TRBV5-6 | CASSPRHQETQYF | TGTGCCAGCAGCCCCCGACACCAAGAGACCCAGTACTTC
TRBD2 | TRBJ2-7 | . | TRBV4-2 | CASSQDFSTSGSYEQYF | TGTGCCAGCAGCCAAGATTTCAGTACTAGCGGTTCCTACGAGCAGTACTTC
TRBD1 | TRBJ1-4 | . | TRBV7-9 | CASSWTGGGSGEKLFF | TGTGCCAGCAGCTGGACAGGCGGGGGATCTGGGGAAAAACTGTTTTTT
. | TRBJ1-1 | . | TRBV7-2 | CASSLGQEAFF | TGTGCCAGCAGCTTAGGACAGGAAGCTTTCTTT
TRBD1 | TRBJ1-1 | . | TRBV6-5 | CASKQGTGGTEAFF | TGTGCCAGCAAACAGGGAACAGGGGGGACTGAAGCTTTCTTT
. | TRBJ2-1 | . | TRBV28 | CAGGQVGDNEQFF | TGTGCCGGGGGGCAGGTCGGTGACAATGAGCAGTTCTTC
. | TRBJ1-2 | . | TRBV6-6 | CASSPLPGTPGGYGYTF | TGTGCCAGCAGTCCCCTCCCCGGGACCCCCGGTGGCTATGGCTACACCTTC
. | TRBJ2-7 | . | TRBV30 | CAWGDGYYEQYF | TGTGCCTGGGGGGACGGCTACTACGAGCAGTACTTC
TRBD1 | TRBJ2-7 | once | TRBV10-3 | CAISESGDSYYEQYF | TGTGCCATCAGTGAGTCGGGGGACAGTTACTACGAGCAGTACTTC
. | TRBJ2-7 | . | TRBV7-9 | CASSSRPYEQYF | TGTGCCAGCAGCTCCAGACCCTACGAGCAGTACTTC
TRBD2 | TRBJ2-7 | . | TRBV3-1/TRBV3-2 | CASSQGGGVHEQYF | TGTGCCAGCAGCCAGGGGGGGGGAGTCCACGAGCAGTACTTC
. | TRBJ1-5 | few | TRBV15 | CATTSGEYSNQPQHF | TGTGCCACCACCTCCGGGGAATATAGCAATCAGCCCCAGCATTTT
. | TRBJ1-1 | . | TRBV6-4 | CASSPGDMNTEAFF | TGTGCCAGCAGCCCTGGGGATATGAACACTGAAGCTTTCTTT
. | TRBJ2-3 | . | TRBV27 | CASSLGPSERRTQYF | TGTGCCAGCAGTTTAGGTCCCTCTGAGAGGCGTACGCAGTATTTT
TRBD2 | TRBJ2-2 | . | TRBV13 | CASSPGLAGFTGELFF | TGTGCCAGCAGCCCGGGACTAGCGGGATTCACCGGGGAGCTGTTTTTT
. | TRBJ1-6 | . | TRBV27 | CASSAERQANSPLHF | TGTGCCAGCAGCGCTGAGAGACAGGCTAATTCACCCCTCCACTTT
TRBD2 | TRBJ2-7 | few | TRBV3-1/TRBV3-2 | CASSPQGLSYEQYF | TGTGCCAGCAGCCCTCAGGGACTATCCTACGAGCAGTACTTC
. | TRBJ2-3 | . | TRBV18 | CASSPGAFPQYF | TGTGCCAGCTCACCAGGGGCTTTCCCGCAGTATTTT
. | TRBJ1-1 | . | TRBV7-9 | CASSPDIWGTEAFF | TGTGCCAGCAGCCCAGACATATGGGGCACTGAAGCTTTCTTT
TRBD1 | TRBJ2-7 | once | TRBV6-5 | CATRTGSSYEQYF | TGTGCCACCCGGACAGGGAGCTCCTACGAGCAGTACTTC
. | TRBJ1-1 | once | TRBV28 | CASSLYGGNTEAFF | TGTGCCAGCAGTTTATACGGCGGGAACACTGAAGCTTTCTTT
TRBD1 | TRBJ2-2 | . | TRBV6-1 | CASSEAGDRATFNGELFF | TGTGCCAGCAGTGAAGCGGGGGACAGGGCTACTTTTAACGGGGAGCTGTTTTTT
. | TRBJ2-1 | . | TRBV19 | CASSYDLVSLYNEQFF | TGTGCCAGTAGTTATGACCTAGTGTCGCTCTACAATGAGCAGTTCTTC
. | TRBJ1-1 | . | TRBV5-8 | CASRPGEGNTEAFF | TGTGCCAGCAGGCCAGGGGAAGGGAACACTGAAGCTTTCTTT
. | TRBJ1-3 | . | TRBV6-5 | CASSPEGSGNTIYF | TGTGCCAGCAGTCCAGAGGGCTCTGGAAACACCATATATTTT
. | TRBJ1-1 | large | TRBV27 | CASSLSPGFVNTEAFF | TGTGCCAGCAGTTTGTCACCAGGTTTTGTGAACACTGAAGCTTTCTTT
TRBD2 | TRBJ2-1 | once | TRBV15 | CATSRDSGRDNEQFF | TGTGCCACCAGCAGAGATAGCGGGAGAGACAATGAGCAGTTCTTC